Shown below are 7 T cell receptor beta chains from a single sample sequenced in a study of blood T cell repertoires in COVID-19 (dated by TCRdb to the early 2020s). Library preparation used the immunoSEQ multiplex PCR assay. The table comes from immuneACCESS by way of TCRdb, which keeps in-frame sequences with V and J called. Part of the clones is missing from these tables; in studies checked, under half for an unresolved V gene and the rest for unknown reasons. The table for this sample lists under 130,000 clones; about 90% of them were counted only once. The top ten clones comprise more than 5.5% of the sample. The material sequenced was peripheral blood. The receptors here all came from a human donor in a cohort sampled during active COVID-19.

The chain has TRBV19 and TRBJ1-3, with D perhaps TRBD1 (5 bases). From germline, CDR1 is LNHDA and CDR2 SQIVND (reference sequence). The CDR3 is 18 residues long. V was cut by 3 bases and J by 0 bases, with 18 bases left in between. The chain's CDR3 is CASSMDLYRSRSGNTIYF. As DNA, the CDR3 is TGTGCCAGTAGTATGGACCTATACAGGTCTCGCTCTGGAAACACCATATATTTT.

V is TRBV6-1 and J is TRBJ1-6, with TRBD1 matching over 7 bases. With 2 bases clipped from V and 9 bases from J, the junction kept 7 bases outside the gene matches. Germline lookup yields CDR1 MNHNS and CDR2 SASEGT. The CDR3 has 15 amino acids. This chain's CDR3 is CASSEIVGGGSPLHF. CDR3 DNA: TGTGCCAGCAGTGAAATAGTAGGGGGCGGTTCACCCCTCCACTTT.

CDR3 DNA: TGTGCCAGTAGTATGTCAGGGGCAACTAATGAAAAACTGTTTTTT. It is translated as CASSMSGATNEKLFF. The rearrangement uses TRBV19 and TRBJ1-4, with D possibly TRBD1 on 6 matching bases. Trimming shortened V by 3 bases and J by 0 bases, and 8 bases separated the two germline ends. This CDR3 spans 15 amino acids. Germline CDR1 is LNHDA and CDR2 is SQIVND (reference sequence).

The chain couples TRBV9 to TRBJ1-1; the D gene is possibly TRBD1 (5 bases). CDR1 is SGDLS and CDR2 is YYNGEE in the germline V gene. The CDR3 runs 15 residues. The V end lost 0 bases, the J end lost 4 bases, and 13 bases lay between the germline ends. CDR3 loop: CASSVGAGVGTEAFF. The CDR3 bases are TGTGCCAGCAGCGTAGGAGCGGGGGTGGGCACTGAAGCTTTCTTT.

The gene calls are TRBV7-6 and TRBJ1-1; no clear D gene. The V and J ends lost 4 bases and 5 bases respectively, with 17 bases between them. Germline loops: CDR1 SGHVS, CDR2 FNYEAQ. The CDR3 contains 15 residues. The DNA of the CDR3 is TGTGCCAGCAGCTCGTCGGAGCAGGCGGGGACTGAAGCTTTCTTT. It specifies CASSSSEQAGTEAFF.

This sequence joins TRBV7-8 and TRBJ2-7; no firm D call. Germline loops: CDR1 SGHVS, CDR2 FQNEAQ. This CDR3 is 14 amino acids long. V dropped 1 base and J dropped 0 bases, with 7 bases sitting between them. The CDR3 coding sequence is TGTGCCAGCAGCTTAGTAAGCGCCTCCTACGAGCAGTACTTC. Its translation: CASSLVSASYEQYF.

This chain links TRBV28 with TRBJ2-7, with a possible D match to TRBD1 (6 bases). V dropped 7 bases and J dropped 5 bases, with 15 bases sitting between them. The CDR3 has 13 amino acids. Germline V gene data show CDR1 as MDHEN and CDR2 as SYDVKM. CDR3 amino acids: CASTGQYADEQYF. CDR3 nucleotides: TGTGCCAGCACAGGACAGTACGCGGACGAGCAGTACTTC.